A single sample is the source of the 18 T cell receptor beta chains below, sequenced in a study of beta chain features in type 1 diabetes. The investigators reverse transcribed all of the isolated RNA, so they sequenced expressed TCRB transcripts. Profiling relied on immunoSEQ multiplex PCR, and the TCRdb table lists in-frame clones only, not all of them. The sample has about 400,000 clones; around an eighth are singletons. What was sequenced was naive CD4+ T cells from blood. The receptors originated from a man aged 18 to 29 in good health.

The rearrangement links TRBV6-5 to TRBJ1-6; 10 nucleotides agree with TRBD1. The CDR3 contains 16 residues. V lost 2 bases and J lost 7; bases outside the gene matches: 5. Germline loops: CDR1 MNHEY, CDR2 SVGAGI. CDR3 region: CASSYGGTGDNSPLHF. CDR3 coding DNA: TGTGCCAGCAGTTACGGGGGGACAGGGGACAATTCACCCCTCCACTTT.

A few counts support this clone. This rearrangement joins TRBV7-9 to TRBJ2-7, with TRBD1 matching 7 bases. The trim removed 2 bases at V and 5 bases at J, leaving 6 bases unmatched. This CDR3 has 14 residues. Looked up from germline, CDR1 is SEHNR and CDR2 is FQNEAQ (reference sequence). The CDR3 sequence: CASSLRTGFHEQYF. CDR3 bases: TGTGCCAGCAGCTTACGGACAGGTTTCCACGAGCAGTACTTC.

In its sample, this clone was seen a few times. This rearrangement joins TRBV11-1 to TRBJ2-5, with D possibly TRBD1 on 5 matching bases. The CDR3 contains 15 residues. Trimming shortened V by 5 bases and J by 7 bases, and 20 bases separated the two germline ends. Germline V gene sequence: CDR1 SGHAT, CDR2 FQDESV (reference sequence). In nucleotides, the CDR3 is TGTGCCAGCAGCACCACAACAGGAGTACCGGGGACCCAGTACTTC. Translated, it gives CASSTTTGVPGTQYF.

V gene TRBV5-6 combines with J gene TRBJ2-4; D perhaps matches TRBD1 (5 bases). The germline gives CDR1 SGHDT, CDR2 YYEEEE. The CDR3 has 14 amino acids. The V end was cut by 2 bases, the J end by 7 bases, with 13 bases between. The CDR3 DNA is TGTGCCAGCAGCTTTCGCCCAGGGCGTAACATTCAGTACTTC. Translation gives CASSFRPGRNIQYF.

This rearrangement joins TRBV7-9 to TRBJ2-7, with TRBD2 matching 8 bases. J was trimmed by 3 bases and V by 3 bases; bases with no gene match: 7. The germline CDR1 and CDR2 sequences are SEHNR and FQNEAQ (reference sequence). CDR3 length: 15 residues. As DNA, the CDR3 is TGTGCCAGCAGCTTGGCTCCGCGGGGGGTCTACGAGCAGTACTTC. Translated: CASSLAPRGVYEQYF.

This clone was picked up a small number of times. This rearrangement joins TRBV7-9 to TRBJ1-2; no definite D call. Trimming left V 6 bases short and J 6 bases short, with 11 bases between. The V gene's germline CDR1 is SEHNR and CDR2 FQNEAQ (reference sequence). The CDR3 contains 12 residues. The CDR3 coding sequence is TGTGCCAGCAGTTTTAGACAAAATGGCTACACCTTC. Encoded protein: CASSFRQNGYTF. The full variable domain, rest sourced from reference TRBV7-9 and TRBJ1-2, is DTGVSQNPRHKITKRGQNVTFRCDPISEHNRLYWYRQTLGQGPEFLTYFQNEAQLEKSRLLSDRFSAERPKGSFSTLEIQRTEQGDSAMYLCASSFRQNGYTFGSGTRLTVV.

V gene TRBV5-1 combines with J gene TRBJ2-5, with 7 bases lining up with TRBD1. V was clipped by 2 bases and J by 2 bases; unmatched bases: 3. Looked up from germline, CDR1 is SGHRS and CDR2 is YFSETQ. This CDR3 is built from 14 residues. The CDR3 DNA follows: TGCGCCAGCAGCTTTAACAGGGGTCAAGAGACCCAGTACTTC. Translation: CASSFNRGQETQYF.

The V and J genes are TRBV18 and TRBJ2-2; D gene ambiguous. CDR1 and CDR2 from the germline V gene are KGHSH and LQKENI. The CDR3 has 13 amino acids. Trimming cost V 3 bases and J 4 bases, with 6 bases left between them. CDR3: CASSPSSTGELFF. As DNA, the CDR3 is TGTGCCAGCTCACCCAGTTCCACCGGGGAGCTGTTTTTT.

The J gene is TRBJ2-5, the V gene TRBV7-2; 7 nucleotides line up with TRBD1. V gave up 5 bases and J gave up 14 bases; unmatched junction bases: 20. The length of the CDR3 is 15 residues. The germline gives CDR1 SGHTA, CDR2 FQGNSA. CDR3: CASSREAAGGRSFYF. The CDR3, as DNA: TGTGCCAGCAGCCGGGAAGCGGCAGGGGGACGTTCATTTTACTTC. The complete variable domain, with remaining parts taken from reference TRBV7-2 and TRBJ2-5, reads GAGVSQSPSNKVTEKGKDVELRCDPISGHTALYWYRQSLGQGLEFLIYFQGNSAPDKSGLPSDRFSAERTGGSVSTLTIQRTQQEDSAVYLCASSREAAGGRSFYFGPGTRLLVL.

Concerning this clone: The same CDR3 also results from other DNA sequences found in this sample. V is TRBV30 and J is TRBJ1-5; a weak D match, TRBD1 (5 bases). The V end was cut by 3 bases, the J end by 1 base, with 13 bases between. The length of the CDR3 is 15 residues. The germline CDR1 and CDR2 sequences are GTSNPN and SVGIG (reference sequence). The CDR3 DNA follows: TGTGCCTGGAGCCCTGGGGGGGGAAGCAATCAGCCCCAGCATTTT. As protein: CAWSPGGGSNQPQHF. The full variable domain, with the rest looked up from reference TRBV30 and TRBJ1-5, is SQTIHQWPATLVQPVGSPLSLECTVEGTSNPNLYWYRQAAGRGLQLLFYSVGIGQISSEVPQNLSASRPQDRQFILSSKKLLLSDSGFYLCAWSPGGGSNQPQHFGDGTRLSIL.

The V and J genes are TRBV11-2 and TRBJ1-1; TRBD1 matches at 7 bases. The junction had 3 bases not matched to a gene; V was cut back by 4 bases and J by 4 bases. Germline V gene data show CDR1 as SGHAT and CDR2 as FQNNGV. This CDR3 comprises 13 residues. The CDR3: CASSSGQLTEAFF. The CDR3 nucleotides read TGTGCCAGCAGCTCGGGACAGCTCACTGAAGCTTTCTTT.

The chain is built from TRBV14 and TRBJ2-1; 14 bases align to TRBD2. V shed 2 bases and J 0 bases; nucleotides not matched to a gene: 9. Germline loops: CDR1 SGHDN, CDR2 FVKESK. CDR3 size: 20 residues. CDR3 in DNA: TGTGCCAGCAGCCAACGCCTTGGGACTAGCGGGGGCCCCTCCTACAATGAGCAGTTCTTC. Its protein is CASSQRLGTSGGPSYNEQFF.

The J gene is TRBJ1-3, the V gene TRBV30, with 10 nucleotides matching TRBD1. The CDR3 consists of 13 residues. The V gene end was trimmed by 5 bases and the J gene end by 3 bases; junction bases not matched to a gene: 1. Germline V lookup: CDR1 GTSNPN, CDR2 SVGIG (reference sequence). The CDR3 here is CAWDRGRGNTIYF. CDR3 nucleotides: TGTGCCTGGGACAGGGGGCGTGGAAACACCATATATTTT.

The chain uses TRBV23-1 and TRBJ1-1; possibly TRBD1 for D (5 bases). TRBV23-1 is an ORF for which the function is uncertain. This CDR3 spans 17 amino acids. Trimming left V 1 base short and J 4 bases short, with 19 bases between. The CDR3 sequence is CASSQLFGHMGGTEAFF. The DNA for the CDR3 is TGCGCCAGCAGTCAATTGTTTGGACACATGGGAGGCACTGAAGCTTTCTTT.

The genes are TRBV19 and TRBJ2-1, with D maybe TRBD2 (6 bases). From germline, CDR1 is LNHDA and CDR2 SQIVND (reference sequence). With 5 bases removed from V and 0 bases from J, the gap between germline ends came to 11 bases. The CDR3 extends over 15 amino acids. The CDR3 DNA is TGTGCCAGTAGTTTGGGACTTAGCTCCTACAATGAGCAGTTCTTC. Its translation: CASSLGLSSYNEQFF.

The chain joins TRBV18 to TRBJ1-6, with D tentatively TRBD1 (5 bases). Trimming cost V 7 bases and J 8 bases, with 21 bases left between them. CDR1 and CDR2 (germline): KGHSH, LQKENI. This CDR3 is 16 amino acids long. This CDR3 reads CASLAGSVGPYSPLHF. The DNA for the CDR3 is TGTGCCAGCTTAGCAGGGTCCGTTGGGCCCTATTCACCCCTCCACTTT.

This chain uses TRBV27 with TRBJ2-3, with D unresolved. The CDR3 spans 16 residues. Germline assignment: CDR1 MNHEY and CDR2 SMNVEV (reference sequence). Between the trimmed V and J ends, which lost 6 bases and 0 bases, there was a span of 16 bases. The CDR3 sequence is CASSPHRWRSTDTQYF. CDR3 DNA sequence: TGTGCCAGCAGCCCACATAGGTGGCGGAGCACAGATACGCAGTATTTT.

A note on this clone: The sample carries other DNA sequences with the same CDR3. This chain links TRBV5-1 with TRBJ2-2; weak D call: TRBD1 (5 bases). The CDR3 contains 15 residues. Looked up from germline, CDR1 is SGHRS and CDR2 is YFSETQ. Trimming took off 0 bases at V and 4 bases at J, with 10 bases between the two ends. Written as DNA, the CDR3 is TGCGCCAGCAGCTTGGTCCAGGGTGGCACCGGGGAGCTGTTTTTT. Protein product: CASSLVQGGTGELFF.